Included here is one T cell receptor (beta chain) sequence, with context. What it binds is not known. This entry is derived from a study of Graves' ophthalmopathy and Graves' hyperthyroidism. Study background: No progression to ophthalmopathy over 18 months defined stable hyperthyroidism.

General study results and limits: Blood contained most expanded thyroid clonotypes exceeding 0.001 frequency.

Amplification from RNA transcripts yielded the TCR beta CDR3 regions. RT-PCR with HTBI primers came first, then second-round multiplex PCR. One entry per CDR3 protein, called by TCRdb with MiXCR from the multiplex PCR reads. The repertoire has over a million distinct CDR3 sequences, roughly 35% of them found once; the top ten carry approximately 12%. CDR3 length: 14 amino acids. V gave up 5 bases and J gave up 8 bases, with 18 bases separating them. Germline CDR1 is SGHVS and CDR2 is FNYEAQ. The sample was peripheral blood or thyroid tissue (not recorded which). The clonotype originates from an adult man with Graves' hyperthyroidism. The rearrangement joins TRBV7-6 to TRBJ1-2, with D perhaps matching TRBD1 (6 bases). In nucleotides, the CDR3 is TGTGCCAGCAGCCCCCGGGCGGGGGCTAGAGGCTACACCTTC. Its protein is CASSPRAGARGYTF.